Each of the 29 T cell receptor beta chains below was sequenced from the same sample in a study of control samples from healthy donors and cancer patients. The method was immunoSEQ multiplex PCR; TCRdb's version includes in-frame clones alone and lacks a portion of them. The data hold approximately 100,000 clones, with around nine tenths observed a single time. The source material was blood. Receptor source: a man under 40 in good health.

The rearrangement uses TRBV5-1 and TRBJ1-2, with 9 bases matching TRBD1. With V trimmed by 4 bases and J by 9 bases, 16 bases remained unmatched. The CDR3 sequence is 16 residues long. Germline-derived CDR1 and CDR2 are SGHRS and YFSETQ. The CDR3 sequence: CASSASTQDRGGSYTF. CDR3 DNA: TGCGCCAGCAGCGCTAGTACGCAGGACAGGGGAGGCAGCTACACCTTC.

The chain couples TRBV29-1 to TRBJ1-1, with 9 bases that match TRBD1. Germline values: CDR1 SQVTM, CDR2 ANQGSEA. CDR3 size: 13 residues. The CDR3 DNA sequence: TGCCTGGGGGACAGGGCTATGAACACTGAAGCTTTCTTT. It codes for CLGDRAMNTEAFF.

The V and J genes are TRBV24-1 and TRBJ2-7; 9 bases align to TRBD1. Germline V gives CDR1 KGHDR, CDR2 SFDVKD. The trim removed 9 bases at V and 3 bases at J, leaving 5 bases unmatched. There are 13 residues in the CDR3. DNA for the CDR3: TGTGCCACCTGGACAGGGGACTACTACGAGCAGTACTTC. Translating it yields CATWTGDYYEQYF.

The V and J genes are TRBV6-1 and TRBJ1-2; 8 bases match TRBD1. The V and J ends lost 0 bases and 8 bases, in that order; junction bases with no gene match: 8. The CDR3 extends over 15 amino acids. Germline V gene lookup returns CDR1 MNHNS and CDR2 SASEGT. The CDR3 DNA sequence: TGTGCCAGCAGTGAAGCCCGGCAGGGGGCGCGAGGCTACACCTTC. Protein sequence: CASSEARQGARGYTF.

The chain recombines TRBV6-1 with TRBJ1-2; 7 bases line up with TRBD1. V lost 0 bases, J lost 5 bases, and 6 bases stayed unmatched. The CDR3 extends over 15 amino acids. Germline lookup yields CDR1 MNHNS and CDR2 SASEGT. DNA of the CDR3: TGTGCCAGCAGTGAAGCGGGCAGGGGGGGATATGGCTACACCTTC. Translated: CASSEAGRGGYGYTF.

In DNA form, the CDR3 reads TGTGCCAGTAGTACAGCGGCTAGCGAATTTCTCTACAATGAGCAGTTCTTC. It encodes CASSTAASEFLYNEQFF. The chain has TRBV19 and TRBJ2-1; D perhaps matches TRBD2 (6 bases). Germline assignment: CDR1 LNHDA and CDR2 SQIVND (reference sequence). V lost 4 bases, J lost 3 bases, and 19 bases lay in between. The CDR3 length is 17 residues.

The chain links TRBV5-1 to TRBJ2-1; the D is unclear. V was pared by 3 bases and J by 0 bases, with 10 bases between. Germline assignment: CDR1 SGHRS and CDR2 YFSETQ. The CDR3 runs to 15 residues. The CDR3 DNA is TGCGCCAGCAGCTCGCTGGTAAGCTCCTACAATGAGCAGTTCTTC. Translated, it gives CASSSLVSSYNEQFF.

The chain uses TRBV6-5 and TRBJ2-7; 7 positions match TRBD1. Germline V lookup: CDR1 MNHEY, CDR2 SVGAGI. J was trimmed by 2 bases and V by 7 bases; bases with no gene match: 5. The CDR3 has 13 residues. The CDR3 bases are TGTGCCAGCAACAGGGGAAGGGCCTACGAGCAGTACTTC. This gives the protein CASNRGRAYEQYF.

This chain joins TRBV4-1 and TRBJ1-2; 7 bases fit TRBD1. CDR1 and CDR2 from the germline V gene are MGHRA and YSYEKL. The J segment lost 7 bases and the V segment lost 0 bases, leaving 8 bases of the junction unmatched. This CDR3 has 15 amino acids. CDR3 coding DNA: TGCGCCAGCAGCCAAGAGCGGGGCCAGGGGGGTGGCTACACCTTC. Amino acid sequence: CASSQERGQGGGYTF.

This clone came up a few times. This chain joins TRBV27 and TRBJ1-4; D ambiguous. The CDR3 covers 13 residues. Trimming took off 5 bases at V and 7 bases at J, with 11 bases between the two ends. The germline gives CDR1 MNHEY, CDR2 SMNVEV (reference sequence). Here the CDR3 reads CASSPGWSEKLFF. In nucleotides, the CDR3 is TGTGCCAGCAGTCCGGGGTGGAGTGAAAAACTGTTTTTT.

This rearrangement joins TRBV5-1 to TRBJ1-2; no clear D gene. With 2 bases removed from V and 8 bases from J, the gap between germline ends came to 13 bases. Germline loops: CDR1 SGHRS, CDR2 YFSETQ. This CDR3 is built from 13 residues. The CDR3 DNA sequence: TGCGCCAGCAGCTTCGACGCCCTGAGGGGCTACACCTTC. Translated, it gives CASSFDALRGYTF.

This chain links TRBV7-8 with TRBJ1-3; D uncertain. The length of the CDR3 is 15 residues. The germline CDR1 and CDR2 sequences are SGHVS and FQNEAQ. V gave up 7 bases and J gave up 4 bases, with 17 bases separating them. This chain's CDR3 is CASTKGRQIGNTIYF. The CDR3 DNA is TGTGCCAGCACCAAAGGGCGGCAGATAGGAAACACCATATATTTT.

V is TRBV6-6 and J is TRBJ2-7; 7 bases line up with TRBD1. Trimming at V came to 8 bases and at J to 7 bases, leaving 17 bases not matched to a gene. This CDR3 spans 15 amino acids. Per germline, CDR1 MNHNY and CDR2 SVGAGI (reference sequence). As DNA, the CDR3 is TGTGCCAGCTCCGACTCCGCGACAGGGATAGGAGAGCAGTACGTC. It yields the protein CASSDSATGIGEQYV.

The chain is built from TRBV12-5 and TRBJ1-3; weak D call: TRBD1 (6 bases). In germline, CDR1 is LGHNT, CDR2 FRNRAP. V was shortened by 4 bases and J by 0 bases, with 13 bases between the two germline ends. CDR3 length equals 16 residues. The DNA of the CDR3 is TGTGCTAGTGGTTCTACAGGGACCCTCTCTGGAAACACCATATATTTT. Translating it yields CASGSTGTLSGNTIYF.

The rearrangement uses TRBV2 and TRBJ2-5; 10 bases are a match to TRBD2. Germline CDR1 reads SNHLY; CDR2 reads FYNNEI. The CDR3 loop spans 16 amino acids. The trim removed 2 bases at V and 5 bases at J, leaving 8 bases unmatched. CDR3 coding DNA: TGTGCCAGCAGTGAACTAGCGGGGGCCAACGGGGAGACCCAGTACTTC. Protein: CASSELAGANGETQYF.

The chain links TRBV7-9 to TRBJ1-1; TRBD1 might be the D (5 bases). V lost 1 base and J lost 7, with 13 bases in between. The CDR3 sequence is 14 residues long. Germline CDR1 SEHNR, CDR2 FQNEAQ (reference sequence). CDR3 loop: CASSLERGSSEAFF. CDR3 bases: TGTGCCAGCAGCTTAGAGCGGGGGTCCAGTGAAGCTTTCTTT. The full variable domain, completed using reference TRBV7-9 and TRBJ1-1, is DTGVSQNPRHKITKRGQNVTFRCDPISEHNRLYWYRQTLGQGPEFLTYFQNEAQLEKSRLLSDRFSAERPKGSFSTLEIQRTEQGDSAMYLCASSLERGSSEAFFGQGTRLTVV.

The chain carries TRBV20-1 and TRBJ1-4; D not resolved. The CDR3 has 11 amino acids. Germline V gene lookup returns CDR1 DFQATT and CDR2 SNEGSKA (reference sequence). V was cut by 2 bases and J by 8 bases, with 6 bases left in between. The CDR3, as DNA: TGCAGTGCTAGAAACTGGGAAAAACTGTTTTTT. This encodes CSARNWEKLFF.

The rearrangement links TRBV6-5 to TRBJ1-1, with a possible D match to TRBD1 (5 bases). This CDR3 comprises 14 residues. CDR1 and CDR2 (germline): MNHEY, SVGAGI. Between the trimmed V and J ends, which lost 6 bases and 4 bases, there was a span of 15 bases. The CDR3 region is CASSREGRGTEAFF. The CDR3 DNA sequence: TGTGCCAGCAGCCGTGAGGGACGGGGCACTGAAGCTTTCTTT.

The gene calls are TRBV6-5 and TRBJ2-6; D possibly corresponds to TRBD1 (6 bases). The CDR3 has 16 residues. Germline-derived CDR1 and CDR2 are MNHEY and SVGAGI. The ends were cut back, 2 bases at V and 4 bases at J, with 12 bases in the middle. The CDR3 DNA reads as TGTGCCAGCAGTTACGGTTGGGGGCACGGGGCCAACGTCCTGACTTTC. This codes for CASSYGWGHGANVLTF.

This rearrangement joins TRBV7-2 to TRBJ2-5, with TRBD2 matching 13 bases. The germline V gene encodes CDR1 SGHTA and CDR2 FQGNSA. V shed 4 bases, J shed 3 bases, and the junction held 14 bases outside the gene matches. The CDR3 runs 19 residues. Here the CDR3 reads CASSSGTSGTRILKETQYF. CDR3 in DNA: TGTGCCAGCAGCTCGGGGACTAGCGGGACACGAATCCTAAAAGAGACCCAGTACTTC.

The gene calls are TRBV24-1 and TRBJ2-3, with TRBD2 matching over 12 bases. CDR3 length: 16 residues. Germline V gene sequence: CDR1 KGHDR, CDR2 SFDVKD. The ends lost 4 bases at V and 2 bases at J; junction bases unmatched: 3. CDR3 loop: CATSDRTSGVTDTQYF. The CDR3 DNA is TGTGCCACCAGTGACCGGACTAGCGGGGTCACAGATACGCAGTATTTT.

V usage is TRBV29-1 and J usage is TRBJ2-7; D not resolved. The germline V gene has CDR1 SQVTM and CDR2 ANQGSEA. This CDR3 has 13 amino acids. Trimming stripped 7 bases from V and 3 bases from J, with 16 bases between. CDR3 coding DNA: TGCAGCGCCCAAACCTCGGGCCGCTACGAGCAGTACTTC. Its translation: CSAQTSGRYEQYF.

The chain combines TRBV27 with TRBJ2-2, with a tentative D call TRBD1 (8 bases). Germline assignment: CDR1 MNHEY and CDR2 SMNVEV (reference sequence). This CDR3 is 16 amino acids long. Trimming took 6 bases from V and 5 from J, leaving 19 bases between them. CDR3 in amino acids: CASSPLTGEGTGELFF. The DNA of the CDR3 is TGTGCCAGCAGCCCCCTGACAGGGGAGGGAACCGGGGAGCTGTTTTTT.

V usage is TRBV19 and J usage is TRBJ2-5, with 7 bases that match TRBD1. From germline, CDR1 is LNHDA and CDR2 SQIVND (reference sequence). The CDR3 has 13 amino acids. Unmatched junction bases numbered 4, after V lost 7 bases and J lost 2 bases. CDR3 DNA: TGTGCCAGTACCCCGACAGGGCAAGAGACCCAGTACTTC. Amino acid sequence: CASTPTGQETQYF.

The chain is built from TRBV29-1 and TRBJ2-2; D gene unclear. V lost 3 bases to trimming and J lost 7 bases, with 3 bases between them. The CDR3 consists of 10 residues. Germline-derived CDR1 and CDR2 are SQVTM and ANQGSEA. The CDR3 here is CSVESGELFF. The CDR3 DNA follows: TGCAGCGTTGAGAGCGGGGAGCTGTTTTTT.

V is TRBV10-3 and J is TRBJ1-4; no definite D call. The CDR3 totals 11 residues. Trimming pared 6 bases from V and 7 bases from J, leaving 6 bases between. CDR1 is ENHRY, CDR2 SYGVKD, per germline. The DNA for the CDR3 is TGTGCCATCAGGAACTCTGAAAAACTGTTTTTT. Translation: CAIRNSEKLFF.

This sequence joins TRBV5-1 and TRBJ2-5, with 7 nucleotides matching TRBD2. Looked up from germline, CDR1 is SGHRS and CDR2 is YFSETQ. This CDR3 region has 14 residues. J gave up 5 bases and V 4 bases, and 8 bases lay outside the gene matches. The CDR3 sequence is CASSNGGGTETQYF. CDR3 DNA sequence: TGCGCCAGCAGCAATGGGGGGGGTACCGAGACCCAGTACTTC.

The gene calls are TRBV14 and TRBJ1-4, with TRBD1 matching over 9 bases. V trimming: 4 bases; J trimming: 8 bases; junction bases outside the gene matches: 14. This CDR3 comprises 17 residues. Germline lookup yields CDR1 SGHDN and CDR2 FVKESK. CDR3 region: CASSPTPGQGRKEKLFF. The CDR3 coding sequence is TGTGCCAGCAGCCCGACCCCGGGACAGGGTCGGAAGGAAAAACTGTTTTTT.

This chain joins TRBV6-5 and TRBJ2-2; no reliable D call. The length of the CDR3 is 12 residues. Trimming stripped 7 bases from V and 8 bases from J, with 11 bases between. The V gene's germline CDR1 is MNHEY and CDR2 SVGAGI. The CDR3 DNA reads TGTGCCAGCACCCCACTGAGTGGGGAGCTGTTTTTT. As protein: CASTPLSGELFF.